One and the same sample provided the 18 T cell receptor beta chains below, sequenced in a study of T cells expressing NK-cell markers. TCRdb reanalyzed the 5' RACE reads and collapses them to one entry per CDR3 protein, without DNA. The specimen's table records roughly 390,000 distinct CDR3 sequences. The sequenced sample was blood T cells: a sorted CD56 or NKG2C T cell subset, CD4+ or CD8+ T cells, or bulk PBMC T cells (not recorded which). The receptors were gathered from a man between 18 and 69 years old in good health.

The chain recombines TRBV5-5 with TRBJ1-5. CDR1 SGHKS and CDR2 YYEKEE come from the germline V gene (reference sequence). This CDR3 region has 14 residues. CDR3 sequence reads: CASSLAYSNQPQHF.

This chain joins TRBV6-1 and TRBJ2-6. The CDR3 extends over 19 amino acids. The germline V gene has CDR1 MNHNS and CDR2 SASEGT. The CDR3 loop is CASSPTLTSAASGANVLTF.

V gene TRBV7-6 combines with J gene TRBJ2-2; TCRdb's assignment of TRBD1 cannot be checked, as there is no DNA. CDR1 and CDR2 from the germline V gene are SGHVS and FNYEAQ. The CDR3 extends over 16 amino acids. The CDR3 spells CASSTLDPANTGELFF.

The chain carries TRBV7-8 and TRBJ1-3; the TCRdb call, TRBD1, lacks DNA for checking. This CDR3 has 18 amino acids. Germline CDR1 and CDR2: SGHVS and FQNEAQ. CDR3 region: CASSLVVGRTGIGNTIYF.

CDR3 loop: CASSLGQGANQPQHF. V is TRBV7-2 and J is TRBJ1-5; TCRdb's D call, TRBD1, is unchecked because there is no DNA. Germline CDR1 SGHTA, CDR2 FQGNSA. This CDR3 is built from 15 residues.

The CDR3 loop is CASSETTLYNEQFF. This chain joins TRBV10-2 and TRBJ2-1. CDR3 length: 14 amino acids. Looked up from germline, CDR1 is WSHSY and CDR2 is SAAADI.

The V call is TRBV11-2, the J call TRBJ1-1. The CDR3 loop spans 15 amino acids. Germline CDR1 is SGHAT and CDR2 is FQNNGV. The CDR3 loop reads CASSLGKRLNTEAFF.

The chain joins TRBV20-1 to TRBJ2-5; TCRdb picks TRBD1, but there is no DNA to check that call. The CDR3 is 13 amino acids. CDR1 is DFQATT and CDR2 is SNEGSKA in the germline V gene (reference sequence). CDR3 protein: CSARDIRWETQYF.

The rearrangement joins TRBV27 to TRBJ1-5; the D call from TCRdb, TRBD1, cannot be confirmed without DNA. The CDR3 runs 14 residues. Germline V lookup: CDR1 MNHEY, CDR2 SMNVEV (reference sequence). Here the CDR3 reads CASSLWRGGQPQHF.

The rearrangement links TRBV5-6 to TRBJ2-1; TCRdb returns TRBD2, unconfirmable since there is no DNA. Germline CDR1 reads SGHDT; CDR2 reads YYEEEE. This CDR3 contains 17 residues. CDR3 sequence reads: CASSYTASRKGYNEQFF.

Here the CDR3 reads CASSVRERETQYF. The rearrangement links TRBV9 to TRBJ2-5; TCRdb gives TRBD2 as the D gene, but with no DNA this cannot be confirmed. Germline values: CDR1 SGDLS, CDR2 YYNGEE. The CDR3 has 13 amino acids.

The chain links TRBV5-1 to TRBJ2-5; TCRdb designates TRBD1, a call that cannot be tested without DNA. The V gene's germline CDR1 is SGHRS and CDR2 YFSETQ. This CDR3 comprises 14 residues. The CDR3 is CASTERGGKETQYF.

J is TRBJ1-6 and V is TRBV6-5. The CDR3 spans 13 residues. Germline CDR1 MNHEY, CDR2 SVGAGI. Here the CDR3 reads CASGVTSNSPLHF.

V usage is TRBV11-2 and J usage is TRBJ2-1; TCRdb calls TRBD2, which cannot be checked without DNA. The CDR3 runs 12 residues. The germline V gene has CDR1 SGHAT and CDR2 FQNNGV. The CDR3: CASSPSEDEQFF.

The chain joins TRBV28 to TRBJ1-6. CDR3 length: 13 amino acids. CDR1 and CDR2 (germline): MDHEN, SYDVKM. The CDR3 sequence is CASRGSGNSPLHF.

The J gene is TRBJ2-3, the V gene TRBV2; TCRdb selects TRBD2, and the lack of DNA leaves this call unchecked. The CDR3 covers 18 residues. Per germline, CDR1 SNHLY and CDR2 FYNNEI. The CDR3 here is CASGGVWGPSGSTDTQYF.

This chain uses TRBV5-1 with TRBJ1-2. Germline lookup yields CDR1 SGHRS and CDR2 YFSETQ. The CDR3 consists of 14 residues. This CDR3 reads CASSLELVGHGYTF.

This sequence joins TRBV11-2 and TRBJ1-1. This CDR3 is built from 14 residues. CDR1 and CDR2 (germline): SGHAT, FQNNGV. The CDR3 region is CASSLVFRNTEAFF.